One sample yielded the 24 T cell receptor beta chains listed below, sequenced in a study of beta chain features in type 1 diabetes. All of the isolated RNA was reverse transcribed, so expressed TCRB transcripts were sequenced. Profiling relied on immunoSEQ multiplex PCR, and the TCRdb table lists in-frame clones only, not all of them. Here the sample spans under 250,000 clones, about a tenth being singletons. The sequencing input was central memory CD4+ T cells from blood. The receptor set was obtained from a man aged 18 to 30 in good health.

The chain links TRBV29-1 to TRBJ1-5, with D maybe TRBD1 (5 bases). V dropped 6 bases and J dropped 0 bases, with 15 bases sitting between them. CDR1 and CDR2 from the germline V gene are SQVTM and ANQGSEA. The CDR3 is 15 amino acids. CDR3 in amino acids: CSVRQSLDSNQPQHF. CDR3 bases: TGCAGCGTCCGACAGAGTCTTGATAGCAATCAGCCCCAGCATTTT.

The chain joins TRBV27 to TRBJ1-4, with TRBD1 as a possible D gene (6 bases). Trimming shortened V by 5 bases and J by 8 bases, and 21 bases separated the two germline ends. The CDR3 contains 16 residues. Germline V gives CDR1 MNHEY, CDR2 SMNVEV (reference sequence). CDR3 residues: CASSDRHRDREEKLFF. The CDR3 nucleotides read TGTGCCAGCAGTGATAGACACAGGGATCGTGAAGAAAAACTGTTTTTT.

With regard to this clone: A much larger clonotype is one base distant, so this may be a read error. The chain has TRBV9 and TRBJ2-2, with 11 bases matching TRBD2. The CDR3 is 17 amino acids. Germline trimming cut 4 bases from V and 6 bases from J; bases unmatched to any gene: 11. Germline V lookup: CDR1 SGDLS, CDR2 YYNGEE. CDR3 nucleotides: TGTGCCAGCAGCCCATATAGCGGGAGGGGCGTTTCCGGGGAGCTGTTTTTT. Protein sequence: CASSPYSGRGVSGELFF. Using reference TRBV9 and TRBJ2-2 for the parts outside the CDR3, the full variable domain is DSGVTQTPKHLITATGQRVTLRCSPRSGDLSVYWYQQSLDQGLQFLIQYYNGEERAKGNILERFSAQQFPDLHSELNLSSLELGDSALYFCASSPYSGRGVSGELFFGEGSRLTVL.

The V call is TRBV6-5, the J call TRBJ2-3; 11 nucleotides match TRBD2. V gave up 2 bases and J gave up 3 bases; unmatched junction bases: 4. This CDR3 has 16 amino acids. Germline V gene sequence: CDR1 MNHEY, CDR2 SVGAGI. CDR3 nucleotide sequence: TGTGCCAGCAGTTACACCACTAGCGGGAGTACAGATACGCAGTATTTT. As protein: CASSYTTSGSTDTQYF.

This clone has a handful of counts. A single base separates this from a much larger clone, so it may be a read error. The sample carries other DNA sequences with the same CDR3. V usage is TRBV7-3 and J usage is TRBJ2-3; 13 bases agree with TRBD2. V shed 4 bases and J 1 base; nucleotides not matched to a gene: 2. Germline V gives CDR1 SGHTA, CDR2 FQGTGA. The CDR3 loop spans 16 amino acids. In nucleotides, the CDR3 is TGTGCCAGCAGCTCGGGACTAGCGGGACGCACAGATACGCAGTATTTT. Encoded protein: CASSSGLAGRTDTQYF.

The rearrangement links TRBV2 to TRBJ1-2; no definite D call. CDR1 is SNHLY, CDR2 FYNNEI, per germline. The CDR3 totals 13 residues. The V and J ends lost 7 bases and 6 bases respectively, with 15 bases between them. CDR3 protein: CASTRTELDGYTF. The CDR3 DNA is TGTGCCAGCACCAGGACTGAGCTCGATGGCTACACCTTC.

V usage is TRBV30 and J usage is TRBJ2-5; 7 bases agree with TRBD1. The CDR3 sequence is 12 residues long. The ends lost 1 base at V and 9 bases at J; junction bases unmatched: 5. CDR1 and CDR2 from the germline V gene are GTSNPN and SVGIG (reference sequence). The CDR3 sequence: CAWSASQGAQYF. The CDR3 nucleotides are TGTGCCTGGAGTGCCTCCCAGGGGGCCCAGTACTTC.

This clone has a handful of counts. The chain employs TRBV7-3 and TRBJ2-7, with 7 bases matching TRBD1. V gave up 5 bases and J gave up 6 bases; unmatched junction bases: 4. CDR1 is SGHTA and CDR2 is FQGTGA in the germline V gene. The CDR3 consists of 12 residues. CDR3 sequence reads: CASSKTGTEQYF. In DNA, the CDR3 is TGTGCCAGCAGCAAGACAGGGACCGAGCAGTACTTC.

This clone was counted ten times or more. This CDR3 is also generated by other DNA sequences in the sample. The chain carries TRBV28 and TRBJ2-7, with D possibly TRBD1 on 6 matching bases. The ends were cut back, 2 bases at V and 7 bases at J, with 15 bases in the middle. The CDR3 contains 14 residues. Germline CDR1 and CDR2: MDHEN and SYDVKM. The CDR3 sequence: CASSLRATGQEQYF. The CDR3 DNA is TGTGCCAGCAGTTTACGAGCGACAGGTCAGGAGCAGTACTTC.

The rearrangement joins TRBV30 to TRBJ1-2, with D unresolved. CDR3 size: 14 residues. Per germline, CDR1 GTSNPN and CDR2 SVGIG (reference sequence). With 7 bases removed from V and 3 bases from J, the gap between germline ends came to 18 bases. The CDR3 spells CALSPGSQDYGYTF. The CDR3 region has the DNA TGTGCCTTGAGCCCCGGGAGCCAGGACTATGGCTACACCTTC.

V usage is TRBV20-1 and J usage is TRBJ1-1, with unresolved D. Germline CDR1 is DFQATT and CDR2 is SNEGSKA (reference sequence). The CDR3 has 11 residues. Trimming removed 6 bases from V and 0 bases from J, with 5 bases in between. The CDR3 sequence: CSAEMNTEAFF. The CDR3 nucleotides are TGCAGTGCAGAGATGAACACTGAAGCTTTCTTT.

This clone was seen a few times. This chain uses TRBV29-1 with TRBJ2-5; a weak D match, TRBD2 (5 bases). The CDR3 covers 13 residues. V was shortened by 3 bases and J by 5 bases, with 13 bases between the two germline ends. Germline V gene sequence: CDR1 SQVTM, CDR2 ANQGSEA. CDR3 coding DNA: TGCAGCGTTGATCTTGGGAAGCGGGAGACCCAGTACTTC. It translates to CSVDLGKRETQYF.

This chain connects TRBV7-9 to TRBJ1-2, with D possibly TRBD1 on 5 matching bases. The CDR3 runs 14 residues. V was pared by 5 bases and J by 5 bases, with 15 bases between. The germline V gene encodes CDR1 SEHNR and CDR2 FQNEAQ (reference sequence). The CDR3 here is CASSPRQLLYGYTF. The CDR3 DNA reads TGTGCCAGCAGCCCCCGACAGTTATTATATGGCTACACCTTC. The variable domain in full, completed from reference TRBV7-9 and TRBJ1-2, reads DTGVSQNPRHKITKRGQNVTFRCDPISEHNRLYWYRQTLGQGPEFLTYFQNEAQLEKSRLLSDRFSAERPKGSFSTLEIQRTEQGDSAMYLCASSPRQLLYGYTFGSGTRLTVV.

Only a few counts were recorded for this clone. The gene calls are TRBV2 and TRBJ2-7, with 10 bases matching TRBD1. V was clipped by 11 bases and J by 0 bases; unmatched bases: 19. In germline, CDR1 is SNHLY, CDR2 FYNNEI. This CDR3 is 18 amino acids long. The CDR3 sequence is CAGLDPGQGIRFSYEQYF. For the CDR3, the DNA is TGTGCCGGGTTGGATCCGGGACAGGGGATCCGATTCTCCTACGAGCAGTACTTC.

CDR3 coding DNA: TGTGCCAGCAGCCCTGGCGGGGTCCGCTCCTACAATGAGCAGTTCTTC. Its protein product is CASSPGGVRSYNEQFF. The genes are TRBV14 and TRBJ2-1; TRBD2 might be the D (6 bases). V was shortened by 4 bases and J by 0 bases, with 13 bases between the two germline ends. Looked up from germline, CDR1 is SGHDN and CDR2 is FVKESK. The CDR3 has 16 amino acids.

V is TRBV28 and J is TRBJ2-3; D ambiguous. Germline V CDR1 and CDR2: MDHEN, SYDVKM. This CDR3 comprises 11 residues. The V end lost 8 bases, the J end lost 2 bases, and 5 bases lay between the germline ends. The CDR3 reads CASGSTDTQYF. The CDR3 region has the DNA TGTGCCAGCGGGTCCACAGATACGCAGTATTTT.

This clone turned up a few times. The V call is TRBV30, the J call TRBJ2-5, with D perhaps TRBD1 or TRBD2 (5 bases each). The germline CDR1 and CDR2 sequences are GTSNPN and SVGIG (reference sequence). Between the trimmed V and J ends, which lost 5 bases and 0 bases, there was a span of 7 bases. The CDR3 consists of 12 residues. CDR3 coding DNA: TGTGCCTGGGAGGGGAACCAAGAGACCCAGTACTTC. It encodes CAWEGNQETQYF. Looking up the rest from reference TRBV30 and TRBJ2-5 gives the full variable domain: SQTIHQWPATLVQPVGSPLSLECTVEGTSNPNLYWYRQAAGRGLQLLFYSVGIGQISSEVPQNLSASRPQDRQFILSSKKLLLSDSGFYLCAWEGNQETQYFGPGTRLLVL.

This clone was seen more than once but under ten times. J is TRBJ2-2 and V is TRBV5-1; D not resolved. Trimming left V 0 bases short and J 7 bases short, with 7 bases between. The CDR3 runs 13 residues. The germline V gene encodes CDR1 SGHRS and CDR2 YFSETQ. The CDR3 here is CASSLGLGGELFF. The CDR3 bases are TGCGCCAGCAGCTTGGGGCTAGGCGGGGAGCTGTTTTTT.

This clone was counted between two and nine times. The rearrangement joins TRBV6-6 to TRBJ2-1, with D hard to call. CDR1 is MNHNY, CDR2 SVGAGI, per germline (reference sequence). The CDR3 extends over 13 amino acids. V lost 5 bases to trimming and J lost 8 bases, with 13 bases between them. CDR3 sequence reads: CASSIQKGYEQFF. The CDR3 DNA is TGTGCCAGCAGTATTCAGAAGGGCTATGAGCAGTTCTTC.

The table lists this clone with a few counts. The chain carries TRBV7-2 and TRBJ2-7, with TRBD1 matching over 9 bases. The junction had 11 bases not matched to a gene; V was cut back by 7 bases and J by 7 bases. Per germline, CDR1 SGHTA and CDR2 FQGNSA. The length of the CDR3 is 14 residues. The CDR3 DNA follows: TGTGCCAGCAACCCCGGGACAGGGATGGGAGAGCAGTACTTC. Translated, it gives CASNPGTGMGEQYF.

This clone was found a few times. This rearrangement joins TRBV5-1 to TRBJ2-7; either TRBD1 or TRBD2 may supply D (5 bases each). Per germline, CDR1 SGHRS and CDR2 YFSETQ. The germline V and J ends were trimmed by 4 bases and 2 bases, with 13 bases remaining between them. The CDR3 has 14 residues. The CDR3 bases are TGCGCCAGCAGCCCGGGACGGACAACCTACGAGCAGTACTTC. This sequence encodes CASSPGRTTYEQYF.

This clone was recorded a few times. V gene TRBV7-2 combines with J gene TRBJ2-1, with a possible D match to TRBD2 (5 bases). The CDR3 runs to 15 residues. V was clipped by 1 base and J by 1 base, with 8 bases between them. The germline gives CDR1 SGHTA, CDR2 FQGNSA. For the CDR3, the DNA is TGTGCCAGCAGCTTAGACGGGGTTTCCTACAATGAGCAGTTCTTC. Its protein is CASSLDGVSYNEQFF.

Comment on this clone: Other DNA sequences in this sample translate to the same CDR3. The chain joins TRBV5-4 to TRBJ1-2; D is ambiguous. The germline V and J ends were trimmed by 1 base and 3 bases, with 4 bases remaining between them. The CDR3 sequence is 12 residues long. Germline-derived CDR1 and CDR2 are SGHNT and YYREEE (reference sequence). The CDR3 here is CASSLTDYGYTF. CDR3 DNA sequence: TGTGCCAGCAGCTTGACGGACTATGGCTACACCTTC.

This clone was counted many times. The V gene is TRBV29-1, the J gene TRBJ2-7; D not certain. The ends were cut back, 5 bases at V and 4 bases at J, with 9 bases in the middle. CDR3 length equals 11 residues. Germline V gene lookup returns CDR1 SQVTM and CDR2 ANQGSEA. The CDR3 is CSVIRDYEQYF. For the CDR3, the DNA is TGCAGCGTTATCCGAGATTACGAGCAGTACTTC.